Given below is one TCR beta chain in context. The target antigen is unknown. The read halts 3 residues ahead of the CDR3 end, with the missing end drawn from the germline J gene. All participants had a single incident cervical HPV16 infection, and prevalent HPV16 infections were excluded. Trimming cost V 7 bases and J 5 bases; bases outside gene matches: 11. The CDR3 covers 15 residues. The germline CDR1 and CDR2 sequences are DFQATT and SNEGSKA (reference sequence). This specimen belongs to a study of T cells in women clearing cervical HPV infection. Study outcomes and limitations: T-cell numbers per sample were unknown and may explain richness differences.

TCRdb's table, derived via immunoSEQ multiplex PCR, lists solely in-frame clones and lacks some. The sample shows some 50,000 clones, and about 1% sits with its ten largest clones. Source material: blood buffy coat. The V call is TRBV20-1, the J call TRBJ2-1; 10 positions match TRBD2. This clonotype originated in a woman aged 18 to 75 with a cervical HPV16 infection that either progressed to CIN3+ or cleared (not recorded which). The covered CDR3 bases are TGCAGTGTTGAGGGGACTAGCGCAACCCACAATGAG. As protein: CSVEGTSATHNE. The entire CDR3 protein is CSVEGTSATHNEQFF.